This entry describes one T cell receptor (beta chain). Which antigen it targets is not known. No much larger clone exists at a distance of one base, and base qualities are not known. These data are taken from a study of CD4 T cells in relation to SARS-CoV-2 and coronaviruses (dated by TCRdb to the early 2020s). As for the study more broadly: The ViraFEST assay cultured PBMCs with antigen for around nine days, then sequenced TCR beta CDR3s to find antigen-specific clonal expansions. The Adaptive Biotechnologies TCR-sequencing kit was used for samples from three pre-COVID donors and for the naive versus memory experiments, whereas the other data were Illumina-based. Expansion assays from other donors in the study were sequenced with a different, Illumina-based TCR-beta assay. At the level of individual TCR clonotypes, the study evaluated whether memory CD4+ T cells crossreact between the spike proteins of SARS-CoV-2 and those of common cold coronaviruses. HLA restriction was mapped for shared crossreactive spike epitopes using patient-derived lymphoblastoid cell lines. An HIV-1 Nef peptide pool or a no-peptide culture served as the negative reference condition. Study-level results and caveats: Crossreactivity analysis was centred on spike protein, so crossreactivity against other viral proteins was not assessed. Crossreactive clones showed significantly weaker SARS-CoV-2-driven expansion than monoreactive clones, consistent with antigenic imprinting. Roughly 67% of donors had memory CD4+ clonotypes that crossrecognized SARS-CoV-2 and at least one common cold coronavirus spike. Because no donor provided both pre-pandemic and post-infection samples, tracing the source of pre-existing responses was limited. Small numbers of patients and of tested TCRs were a limitation of the study.

Library preparation employed the immunoSEQ multiplex PCR assay. The authors' analysis ran thus. During preprocessing, nonproductive sequences were discarded, as were any CDR3s that did not begin with C, did not end with F or W, or were shorter than 7 amino acids. The MANAFEST web app was used to call antigen-specific clonotypes on the basis of expansion compared with the reference and with other culture wells. A clone was considered positive if the clone showed significant expansion compared with the reference culture in 2 of 3 replicate wells at an FDR below 0.05. To be called positive, a clone also had to show significant expansion compared with every other tandem well and an odds ratio greater than 5. After three terminal residues were trimmed from each end, CDR3 homology was quantified as pairwise Levenshtein distance using the stringdist R package. The source is immuneACCESS, and TCRdb retained only in-frame sequences with V and J called. Part of the clones is not carried over; for the studies checked, unresolved V genes explain less than half of this, and the remainder is unexplained. The V and J calls and the clone size are those of that table, but D and trimming were determined from the DNA. The sample profile shows approximately 20,000 clones; 74% of them were found once. The ten most abundant clones make up around an eighth of the sample.

CD4+ T cells from unexposed donors were collected before the COVID-19 pandemic (2011-2018). The EasySep CD4+ T cell isolation kit was used to isolate CD4+ T cells once the cultures had run for roughly 9 days. As far as cell numbers permitted, CD4+ T cells from unexposed donors were tested for reactivity against SARS-CoV-2 S and N as well as four spike pools from common cold coronaviruses. PBMCs were cultured at around 2 million per well in IMDM supplemented with 5% human AB serum and about 9.3 IU/ml IL-2. Half of the culture medium was replaced with fresh IL-2-containing medium on days 3 and 7. In general, triplicate replicate wells were used for every peptide culture condition. Leukapheresis product for the unexposed donors was purchased commercially. Ficoll-Paque PLUS gradient centrifugation was used to isolate PBMCs from either whole blood or leukapheresis product. PBMCs were either used fresh in the expansion assay or cryopreserved at -140 degrees C. The QIAamp Micro DNA Kit was used to extract genomic DNA from the CD4+ T cells.

Sequencing was performed on CD4+ T cells from PBMCs, cultured in vitro. The TCR was taken from a human donor in good health.

The bases read TGTGCCAGCAGCTTAACTGGGGGCGATGGCTACACCTTC. Translated, this is CASSLTGGDGYTF. The sequence joins TRBV7-8 to TRBJ1-2; the D gene is perhaps TRBD1, on 6 matching bases. CDR1 SGHVS and CDR2 FQNEAQ were looked up in the germline V gene. The CDR3 spans 13 residues, from the cysteine through the phenylalanine. CDR3 DNA only is kept here, 39 bases in frame from base 1. The V end loses 2 bases and the J end loses 6 bases, and a stretch of 10 bases separates them.